Listed below are T cell receptor beta chains from one sample, sequenced in a study of shared clonotypes between healthy human individuals. TCRdb's copy holds only in-frame clones and misses some; the assay was immunoSEQ multiplex PCR. The sample includes around 500,000 clones, 70% to 80% seen only once; the top ten take under 15%. Sequences were obtained from PBMCs. The receptors come from a woman aged 40 to 50 in good health. Some clones in this sample may be carry-over from other donors' samples. Both conserved end residues are trimmed from each CDR3.

v_gene	j_gene	CDR3aa
TRBV10-3	TRBJ2-5	AIRPGPRETQY
TRBV19	TRBJ1-4	ASGVESAEKLF
TRBV7-2	TRBJ1-5	ASSGRDSSNQPQH
TRBV4-1	TRBJ1-5	ASSHLDRGSNQPQH
TRBV7-8	TRBJ2-3	ASSSKGNTDTQY
TRBV4-3	TRBJ2-3	ASSQDRTSGSQY
TRBV27	TRBJ2-5	ASWRVGGTETQY
TRBV13	TRBJ2-7	ASSLNRGGHEQY
TRBV5-8	TRBJ1-1	ASSPAGTGIAEAF
TRBV2	TRBJ2-3	ASMGTSGHTQY